The present T cell receptor beta chain was sequenced within a study of T-cell memory formation after mild COVID-19. Study information: TCR clusters showed largely donor specificity.

In this sample, this clonotype turned up a few times. Trimming pared 5 bases from V and 4 bases from J, leaving 8 bases between. Germline CDR1 reads SGHAT; CDR2 reads FQNNGV. The CDR3 runs 13 residues. TCRdb processed the 5' RACE reads anew with MiXCR; each CDR3 protein has one entry. The sample shows about 210,000 distinct CDR3 sequences, over 9.5% of them seen only once. The chain links TRBV11-2 to TRBJ2-2, with D uncertain. This clonotype originated in a man between 18 and 29 years old who had mild COVID-19 (a few samples of this study predate the infection). Cell type and time point are not known. The sample comprised PBMCs or a T cell subset sorted from them (not recorded which). The CDR3 DNA reads TGTGCCAGCAGCGTCCACAGCACCGGGGAGCTGTTTTTT. The encoded protein is CASSVHSTGELFF. Combining the CDR3 with reference TRBV11-2 and TRBJ2-2 gives the whole variable domain EAGVAQSPRYKIIEKRQSVAFWCNPISGHATLYWYQQILGQGPKLLIQFQNNGVVDDSQLPKDRFSAERLKGVDSTLKIQPAKLEDSAVYLCASSVHSTGELFFGEGSRLTVL.